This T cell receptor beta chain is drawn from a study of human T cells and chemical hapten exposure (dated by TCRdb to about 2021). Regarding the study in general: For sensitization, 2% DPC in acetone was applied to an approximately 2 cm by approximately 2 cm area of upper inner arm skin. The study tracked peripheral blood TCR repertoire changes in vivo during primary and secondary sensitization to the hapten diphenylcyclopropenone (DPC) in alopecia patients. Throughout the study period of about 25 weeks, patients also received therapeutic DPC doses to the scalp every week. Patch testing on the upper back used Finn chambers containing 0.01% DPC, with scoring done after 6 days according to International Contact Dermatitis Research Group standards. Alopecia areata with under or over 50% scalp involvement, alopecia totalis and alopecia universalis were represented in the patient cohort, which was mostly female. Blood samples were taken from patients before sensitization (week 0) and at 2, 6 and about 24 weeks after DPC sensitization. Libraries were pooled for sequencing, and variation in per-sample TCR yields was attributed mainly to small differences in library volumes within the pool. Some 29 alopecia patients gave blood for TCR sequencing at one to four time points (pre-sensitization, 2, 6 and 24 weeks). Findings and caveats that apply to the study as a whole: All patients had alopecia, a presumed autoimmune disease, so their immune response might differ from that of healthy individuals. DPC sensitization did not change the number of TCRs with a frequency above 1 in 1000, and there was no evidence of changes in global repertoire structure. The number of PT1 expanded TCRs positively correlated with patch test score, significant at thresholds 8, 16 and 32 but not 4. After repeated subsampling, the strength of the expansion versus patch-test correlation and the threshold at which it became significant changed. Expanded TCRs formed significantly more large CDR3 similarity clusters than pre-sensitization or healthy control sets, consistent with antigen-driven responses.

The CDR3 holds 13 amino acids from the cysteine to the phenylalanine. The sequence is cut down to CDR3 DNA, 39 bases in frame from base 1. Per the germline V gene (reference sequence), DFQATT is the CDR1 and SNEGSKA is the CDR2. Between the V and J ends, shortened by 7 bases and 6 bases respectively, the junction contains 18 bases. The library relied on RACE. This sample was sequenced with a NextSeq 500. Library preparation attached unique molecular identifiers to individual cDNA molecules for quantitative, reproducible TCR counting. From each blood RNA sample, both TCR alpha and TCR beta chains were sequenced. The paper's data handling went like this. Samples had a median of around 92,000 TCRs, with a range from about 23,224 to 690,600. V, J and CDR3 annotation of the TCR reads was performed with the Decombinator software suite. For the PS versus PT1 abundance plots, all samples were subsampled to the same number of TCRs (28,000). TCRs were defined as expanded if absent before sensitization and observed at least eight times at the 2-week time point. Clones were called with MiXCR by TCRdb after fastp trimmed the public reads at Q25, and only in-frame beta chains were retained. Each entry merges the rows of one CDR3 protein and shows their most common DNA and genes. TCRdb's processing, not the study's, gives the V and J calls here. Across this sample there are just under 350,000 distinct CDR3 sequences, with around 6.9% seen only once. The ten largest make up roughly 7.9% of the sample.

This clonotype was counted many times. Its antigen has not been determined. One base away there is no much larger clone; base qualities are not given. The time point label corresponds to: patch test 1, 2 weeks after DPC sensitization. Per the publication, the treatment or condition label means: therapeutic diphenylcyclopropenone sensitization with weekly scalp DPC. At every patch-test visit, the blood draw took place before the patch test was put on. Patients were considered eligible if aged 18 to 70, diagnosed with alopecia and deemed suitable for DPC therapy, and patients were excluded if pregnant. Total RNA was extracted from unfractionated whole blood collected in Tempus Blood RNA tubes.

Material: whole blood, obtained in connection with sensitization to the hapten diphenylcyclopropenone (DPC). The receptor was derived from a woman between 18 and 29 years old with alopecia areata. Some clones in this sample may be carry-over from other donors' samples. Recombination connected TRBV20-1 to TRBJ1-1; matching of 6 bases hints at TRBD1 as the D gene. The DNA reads TGCAGTGGGGCGGAACAGGGTTTAGCTGAAGCTTTCTTT. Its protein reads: CSGAEQGLAEAFF.